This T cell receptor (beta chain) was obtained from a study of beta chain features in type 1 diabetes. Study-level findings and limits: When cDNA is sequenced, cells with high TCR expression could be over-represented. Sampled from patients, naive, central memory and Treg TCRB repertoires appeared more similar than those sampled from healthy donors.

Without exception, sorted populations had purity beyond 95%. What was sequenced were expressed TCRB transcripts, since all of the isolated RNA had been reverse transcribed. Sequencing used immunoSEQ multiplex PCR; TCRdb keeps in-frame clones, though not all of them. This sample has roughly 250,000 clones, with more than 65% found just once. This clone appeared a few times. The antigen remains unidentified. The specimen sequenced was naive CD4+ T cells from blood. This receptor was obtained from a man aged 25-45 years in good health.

CDR3 sequence (DNA): TGTGCCAGCAGTGAATCTAAAGGGCTGGCACCCCTCCACTTT. Protein product: CASSESKGLAPLHF. The chain is built from TRBV25-1 and TRBJ1-6; D is undetermined. The V end lost 1 base, the J end lost 11 bases, and 12 bases lay between the germline ends. Germline V gives CDR1 MGHDK, CDR2 SYGVNS. The CDR3 is 14 amino acids.